The source of this TCR beta chain is a study of shared clonotypes between healthy human individuals. Turning to the study itself: Each donor's CD8 memory used one plate, CD8 naive two, each CD4 subset three.

Study outcomes and limitations: Generation probability values for non-shared clonotypes were lower than those for clonotypes shared by all four donors.

Germline V gene sequence: CDR1 SGHRS, CDR2 YFSETQ. This CDR3 region has 15 residues. V was trimmed by 9 bases and J by 5 bases, leaving 21 bases between them. As concerns this clone: Its target is not known.

Produced via immunoSEQ multiplex PCR; TCRdb's table is partial and in-frame only. The data contain under 2,500,000 clones, more than 90% of them seen just once; the ten biggest clones take up roughly 0.13%. The sequencing input was naive CD4+ T cells sorted from blood. Described subset: CD45RA+ positively selected. This sequence was found in a young man in good health. This chain uses TRBV5-1 with TRBJ2-1, with TRBD2 as a possible D gene (5 bases). CDR3 nucleotide sequence: TGCGCCACCGATTCGGGGAGTGGTCTGGACAATGAGCAGTTCTTC. It yields the protein CATDSGSGLDNEQFF.